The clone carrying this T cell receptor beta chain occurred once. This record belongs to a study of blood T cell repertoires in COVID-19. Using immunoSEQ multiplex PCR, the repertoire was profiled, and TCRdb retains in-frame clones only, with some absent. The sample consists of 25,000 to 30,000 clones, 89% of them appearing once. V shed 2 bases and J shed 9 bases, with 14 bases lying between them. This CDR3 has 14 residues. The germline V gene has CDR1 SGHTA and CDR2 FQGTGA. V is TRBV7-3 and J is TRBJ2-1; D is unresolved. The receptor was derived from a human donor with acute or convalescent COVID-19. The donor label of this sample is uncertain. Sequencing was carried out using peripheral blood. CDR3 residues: CASSLGSFGGEQFF. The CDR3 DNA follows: TGTGCCAGCAGCTTAGGTTCCTTCGGTGGTGAGCAGTTCTTC.